The 7 T cell receptor beta chains below all came from one sample that was sequenced in a study of T cell repertoires in cytomegalovirus infection. Their target antigens are unknown. TCRdb ran MiXCR on the reads and lists one entry per CDR3 protein. The profile shows some 900,000 distinct CDR3 sequences, 30% to 35% of them singletons. The sequencing used cultured CD8+ T cells from PBMCs, collected from culture after CMV antigen stimulation. These receptors were obtained from a human donor in good health (CMV status not recorded). Some clones in this sample may be carry-over from other donors' samples.

There are a few counts of this clonotype. This rearrangement joins TRBV12-5 to TRBJ1-1; D is uncertain. Germline CDR1 and CDR2: LGHNT and FRNRAP. Trimming took off 1 base at V and 6 bases at J, with 9 bases between the two ends. CDR3 length: 13 residues. The CDR3 loop reads CASGLAGKPEAFF. The DNA of the CDR3 is TGTGCTAGTGGTTTGGCAGGTAAGCCTGAAGCTTTCTTT.

The chain uses TRBV10-3 and TRBJ2-2; 8 positions agree with TRBD2. Germline V CDR1 and CDR2: ENHRY, SYGVKD. V lost 11 bases to trimming and J lost 2 bases; unmatched junction nucleotides: 16. This CDR3 is built from 17 residues. The CDR3 DNA reads as TGTGCCCCCAGCGGTCGGGAGACTAGCGTTAACACCGGGGAGCTGTTTTTT. This encodes CAPSGRETSVNTGELFF.

This clonotype was seen many times. The rearrangement joins TRBV6-1 to TRBJ2-5; 11 bases map to TRBD2. The CDR3 has 20 amino acids. The V gene end was trimmed by 0 bases and the J gene end by 0 bases; junction bases not matched to a gene: 12. In germline, CDR1 is MNHNS, CDR2 SASEGT. DNA of the CDR3: TGTGCCAGCAGTGAAGCCGAATCAAAACTAGCGGGAGCGTACCAAGAGACCCAGTACTTC. Amino acid sequence: CASSEAESKLAGAYQETQYF.

This clonotype was counted at least ten times. The J gene is TRBJ1-1, the V gene TRBV19; D is unclear. The CDR3 runs to 14 residues. Trimming removed 4 bases at V and 2 bases at J, with 11 bases between. Germline CDR1 and CDR2: LNHDA and SQIVND (reference sequence). CDR3 sequence (DNA): TGTGCCAGTAGTACGCAGTTGAAAAACACTGAAGCTTTCTTT. Translated, it gives CASSTQLKNTEAFF.

The chain links TRBV27 to TRBJ2-7; 8 positions match TRBD1. CDR1 MNHEY and CDR2 SMNVEV come from the germline V gene (reference sequence). V was pared by 10 bases and J by 2 bases, with 7 bases of the junction left unmatched. This CDR3 has 13 amino acids. The CDR3 spells CATSGQDTYEQYF. Here the CDR3 DNA reads TGTGCCACCTCGGGACAGGATACCTACGAGCAGTACTTC.

The chain has TRBV19 and TRBJ1-5; TRBD1 might be the D (5 bases). The V and J ends lost 3 bases and 2 bases respectively, with 11 bases between them. Germline CDR1 reads LNHDA; CDR2 reads SQIVND (reference sequence). The CDR3 sequence is 15 residues long. Here the CDR3 reads CASSIVAGRNQPQHF. The CDR3 bases are TGTGCCAGTAGTATCGTGGCAGGGCGCAATCAGCCCCAGCATTTT.

At least ten counts were recorded for this clonotype. The chain couples TRBV6-1 to TRBJ2-3; 15 nucleotides align to TRBD2. This CDR3 is 15 amino acids long. Unmatched junction bases numbered 7, after V lost 9 bases and J lost 6 bases. Per germline, CDR1 MNHNS and CDR2 SASEGT. In nucleotides, the CDR3 is TGTGCCAGTGCGGGGGGACTAGCGGGGGGTGATACGCAGTATTTT. It codes for CASAGGLAGGDTQYF.